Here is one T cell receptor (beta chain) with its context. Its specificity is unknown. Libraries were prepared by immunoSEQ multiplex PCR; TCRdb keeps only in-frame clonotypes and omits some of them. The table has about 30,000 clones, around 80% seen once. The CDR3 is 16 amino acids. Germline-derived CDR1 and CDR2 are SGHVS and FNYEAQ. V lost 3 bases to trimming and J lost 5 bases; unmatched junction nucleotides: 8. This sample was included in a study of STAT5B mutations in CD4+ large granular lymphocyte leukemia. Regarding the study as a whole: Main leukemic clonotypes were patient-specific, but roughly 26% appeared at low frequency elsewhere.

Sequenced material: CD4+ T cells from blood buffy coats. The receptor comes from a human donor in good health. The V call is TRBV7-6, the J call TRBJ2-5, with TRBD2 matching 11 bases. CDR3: CASSLGLAALMETQYF. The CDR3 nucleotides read TGTGCCAGCAGCTTGGGACTAGCGGCTCTTATGGAGACCCAGTACTTC.